This T cell receptor beta chain was identified during a study of T cell clonality in common variable immunodeficiency. Profiling relied on immunoSEQ multiplex PCR, and the TCRdb table lists in-frame clones only, not all of them. Observed in the sample are approximately 60,000 clones, none of them singletons. Both groups were predominantly of Caucasian heritage. V lost 4 bases to trimming and J lost 6 bases; unmatched junction nucleotides: 6. There are 14 residues in the CDR3. Germline V lookup: CDR1 MNHNS, CDR2 SASEGT. This clone was observed at least ten times. The CDR3 goes on 3 residues after the read ends, and that part is filled in from the germline J gene.

The sample taken for sequencing was peripheral blood mononuclear cells. The TCR was taken from a person aged 18 to 75 in good health. V gene TRBV6-1 combines with J gene TRBJ1-5; the match to TRBD1 covers 7 bases. CDR3 DNA (partial): TGTGCCAGCAGTGCCCGACAGGGCGGTCAGCCC. Its translation is CASSARQGGQP. In full, the CDR3 is CASSARQGGQPQHF.